These 14 T cell receptor beta chains originate from one sample sequenced in a study of cytomegalovirus exposure and HLA in healthy donors. Use of 60 Vbeta and 13 Jbeta primers characterized the PCR. Profiled with immunoSEQ multiplex PCR; TCRdb holds only in-frame clones, not every one. The table has 80,000 to 95,000 clones, roughly 74% seen once. The sequenced material came from PBMCs. The receptors originated from a woman aged 18-35 years in good health and CMV-seropositive.

J is TRBJ1-2 and V is TRBV14, with 8 bases fitting TRBD1. Germline CDR1 reads SGHDN; CDR2 reads FVKESK. The trim removed 0 bases at V and 5 bases at J, leaving 5 bases unmatched. This CDR3 contains 15 residues. The CDR3 nucleotides read TGTGCCAGCAGCCAAGATCGCAGGGGGCTTTATGGCTACACCTTC. Protein product: CASSQDRRGLYGYTF. The full variable domain, completed using reference TRBV14 and TRBJ1-2, is EAGVTQFPSHSVIEKGQTVTLRCDPISGHDNLYWYRRVMGKEIKFLLHFVKESKQDESGMPNNRFLAERTGGTYSTLKVQPAELEDSGVYFCASSQDRRGLYGYTFGSGTRLTVV.

This clone was picked up one time. V usage is TRBV25-1 and J usage is TRBJ1-1; the match to TRBD1 covers 8 bases. With V trimmed by 4 bases and J by 4 bases, 2 bases remained unmatched. The germline V gene has CDR1 MGHDK and CDR2 SYGVNS. This CDR3 has 13 amino acids. CDR3 DNA: TGTGCCAGCAGTGGCAGGGGGCGCACTGAAGCTTTCTTT. This encodes CASSGRGRTEAFF.

The chain is built from TRBV2 and TRBJ2-4; D is ambiguous. The length of the CDR3 is 15 residues. V dropped 3 bases and J dropped 2 bases, with 11 bases sitting between them. Germline V gene sequence: CDR1 SNHLY, CDR2 FYNNEI. The DNA of the CDR3 is TGTGCCAGCAGTGAGGGCACCGGAACCAAAAACATTCAGTACTTC. Translation: CASSEGTGTKNIQYF.

The table lists this clone with a count of one. The chain carries TRBV12-5 and TRBJ1-1, with D perhaps TRBD1 (5 bases). CDR3 length: 12 amino acids. The V end was cut by 0 bases, the J end by 10 bases, with 9 bases between. Germline CDR1 is LGHNT and CDR2 is FRNRAP. Written as DNA, the CDR3 is TGTGCTAGTGGTTTGGTGCAGGGTAGAGCTTTCTTT. Translation: CASGLVQGRAFF.

This chain uses TRBV28 with TRBJ1-3; TRBD1 agrees at 7 bases. This CDR3 is built from 14 residues. With V trimmed by 3 bases and J by 4 bases, 3 bases remained unmatched. Germline V lookup: CDR1 MDHEN, CDR2 SYDVKM. CDR3 sequence (DNA): TGTGCCAGCAGTTTCGGGACAGACGGAAACACCATATATTTT. It is translated as CASSFGTDGNTIYF.

This clone was seen a handful of times. J is TRBJ2-7 and V is TRBV9, with 7 positions matching TRBD2. The CDR3 is 14 residues long. Germline assignment: CDR1 SGDLS and CDR2 YYNGEE. J gave up 2 bases and V 0 bases, and 2 bases lay outside the gene matches. The CDR3 loop is CASSVGGGTYEQYF. The CDR3 DNA is TGTGCCAGCAGCGTAGGGGGGGGGACCTACGAGCAGTACTTC.

This clone was seen more than once but under ten times. The chain combines TRBV9 with TRBJ1-1; 7 bases map to TRBD1. Germline V gene sequence: CDR1 SGDLS, CDR2 YYNGEE. The length of the CDR3 is 16 residues. Trimming at V came to 4 bases and at J to 5 bases, leaving 14 bases not matched to a gene. The CDR3 protein is CASSPSPKGASTEAFF. The CDR3 DNA sequence: TGTGCCAGCAGCCCGTCCCCCAAGGGGGCAAGTACTGAAGCTTTCTTT.

The chain links TRBV4-2 to TRBJ2-1; D may be TRBD1 (6 bases). Germline V gives CDR1 LGHNA, CDR2 YNFKEQ. The ends were cut back, 1 base at V and 5 bases at J, with 12 bases in the middle. This CDR3 is built from 15 residues. The CDR3 region is CASSQGATGNNEQFF. The CDR3 DNA follows: TGTGCCAGCAGCCAAGGGGCCACAGGGAACAATGAGCAGTTCTTC.

The chain employs TRBV7-9 and TRBJ1-4; the D is unclear. V lost 1 base to trimming and J lost 5 bases, with 8 bases between them. Germline CDR1 reads SEHNR; CDR2 reads FQNEAQ (reference sequence). This CDR3 spans 14 amino acids. CDR3 residues: CASSLGPGNEKLFF. CDR3 DNA: TGTGCCAGCAGCTTAGGTCCCGGGAATGAAAAACTGTTTTTT.

This sequence joins TRBV5-1 and TRBJ1-4; a weak D match, TRBD1 (5 bases). The CDR3 is made up of 16 amino acids. Between the trimmed V and J ends, which lost 4 bases and 8 bases, there was a span of 21 bases. CDR1 and CDR2 from the germline V gene are SGHRS and YFSETQ. The CDR3 spells CASSAGRATQGEKLFF. The CDR3, as DNA: TGCGCCAGCAGCGCCGGAAGGGCAACCCAGGGCGAAAAACTGTTTTTT. Using reference TRBV5-1 and TRBJ1-4 for the parts outside the CDR3, the full variable domain is KAGVTQTPRYLIKTRGQQVTLSCSPISGHRSVSWYQQTPGQGLQFLFEYFSETQRNKGNFPGRFSGRQFSNSRSEMNVSTLELGDSALYLCASSAGRATQGEKLFFGSGTQLSVL.

The rearrangement links TRBV7-2 to TRBJ2-1; D remains unclear. The CDR3 sequence is 12 residues long. The germline CDR1 and CDR2 sequences are SGHTA and FQGNSA. V was cut by 0 bases and J by 11 bases, with 8 bases left in between. CDR3: CASSLAAEKQFF. In nucleotides, the CDR3 is TGTGCCAGCAGCTTAGCGGCGGAGAAGCAGTTCTTC.

This clone was observed a handful of times. This sequence joins TRBV7-3 and TRBJ2-1, with 7 bases matching TRBD2. Germline CDR1 is SGHTA and CDR2 is FQGTGA. The junction had 1 base not matched to a gene; V was cut back by 5 bases and J by 0 bases. The CDR3 extends over 14 amino acids. CDR3 region: CASSPGGSYNEQFF. The CDR3 DNA reads TGTGCCAGCAGCCCGGGGGGCTCCTACAATGAGCAGTTCTTC.

The chain joins TRBV7-8 to TRBJ2-2; D is possibly TRBD2 (5 bases). The V and J ends lost 5 bases and 3 bases respectively, with 13 bases between them. The CDR3 has 15 residues. Germline lookup yields CDR1 SGHVS and CDR2 FQNEAQ. DNA for the CDR3: TGTGCCAGCAGCCGCGGAGGTTTGTACACCGGGGAGCTGTTTTTT. Its translation is CASSRGGLYTGELFF. Using reference TRBV7-8 and TRBJ2-2 for the parts outside the CDR3, the full variable domain is GAGVSQSPRYKVAKRGQDVALRCDPISGHVSLFWYQQALGQGPEFLTYFQNEAQLDKSGLPSDRFFAERPEGSVSTLKIQRTQQEDSAVYLCASSRGGLYTGELFFGEGSRLTVL.

This clone appeared a few times. V is TRBV9 and J is TRBJ1-2, with TRBD1 matching 7 bases. V lost 0 bases and J lost 6; bases outside the gene matches: 11. Germline V gene sequence: CDR1 SGDLS, CDR2 YYNGEE. The CDR3 contains 16 residues. CDR3 sequence (DNA): TGTGCCAGCAGCGTAGGGGCGGGACAGCCAAAGAATGGCTACACCTTC. It specifies CASSVGAGQPKNGYTF.